This passage covers 22 T cell receptor beta chains from one sample sequenced in a study of human T cells and chemical hapten exposure. TCRdb analysed the RACE reads with MiXCR anew, one entry per CDR3 protein. The repertoire holds about 55,000 distinct CDR3 sequences, with less than 10% as singletons. The time point was: patch test 2, 6 weeks after DPC sensitization. Indicated treatment: therapeutic diphenylcyclopropenone sensitization with weekly scalp DPC. Sequencing used whole blood, obtained in connection with sensitization to the hapten diphenylcyclopropenone (DPC). Receptor source: a woman aged 45-65 years with alopecia areata. Some clones in this sample may be carry-over from other donors' samples.

By proportion, this clonotype is medium-sized (0.01 to 0.1%). The genes are TRBV29-1 and TRBJ1-1; no clear D. CDR1 and CDR2 (germline): SQVTM, ANQGSEA. V lost 8 bases, J lost 8 bases, and 18 bases lay in between. This CDR3 region has 12 residues. The CDR3 coding sequence is TGCAGCATCTCCGGCCCAGCAGCCGAAGCTTTCTTT. Its translation: CSISGPAAEAFF.

This clonotype was counted ten times or more. This chain links TRBV6-5 with TRBJ2-7; the D gene is possibly TRBD1 (5 bases). Germline V CDR1 and CDR2: MNHEY, SVGAGI. Trimming took 6 bases from V and 0 from J, leaving 15 bases between them. The length of the CDR3 is 15 residues. CDR3 protein: CASSFRAQSSYEQYF. CDR3 DNA sequence: TGTGCCAGCAGCTTCAGGGCCCAGAGCTCCTACGAGCAGTACTTC.

The chain joins TRBV20-1 to TRBJ2-7; D may match TRBD1 or TRBD2 (5 bases each). Trimming removed 6 bases from V and 3 bases from J, with 18 bases in between. The CDR3 runs 14 residues. Germline lookup yields CDR1 DFQATT and CDR2 SNEGSKA (reference sequence). The DNA of the CDR3 is TGCAGTGCCACCGACAGTCCACGGGACTACGAGCAGTACTTC. Its translation: CSATDSPRDYEQYF.

V gene TRBV7-9 combines with J gene TRBJ2-1; no firm D call. Germline V gene sequence: CDR1 SEHNR, CDR2 FQNEAQ (reference sequence). This CDR3 is built from 12 residues. V lost 5 bases and J 7 bases, leaving 9 bases between the germline ends. CDR3 DNA: TGTGCCAGCAGCCCCTGGGGAAATGAGCAGTTCTTC. This encodes CASSPWGNEQFF.

This clonotype was counted ten times or more. The gene calls are TRBV5-6 and TRBJ2-7, with unresolved D. V lost 4 bases and J 10 bases, leaving 12 bases between the germline ends. The CDR3 covers 11 residues. Germline lookup yields CDR1 SGHDT and CDR2 YYEEEE. CDR3 region: CASSLGLIQYF. CDR3 DNA sequence: TGTGCCAGCAGCCTCGGGCTGATTCAGTACTTC.

CDR3: CASSLRGTQYF. CDR3 DNA: TGCGCCAGCAGCTTGAGAGGGACCCAGTACTTC. V and J are TRBV5-1 and TRBJ2-5; no firm D call. Looked up from germline, CDR1 is SGHRS and CDR2 is YFSETQ. The CDR3 runs to 11 residues. Trimming took 1 base from V and 7 from J, leaving 5 bases between them.

This chain uses TRBV7-9 with TRBJ1-6; weak D call: TRBD1 (5 bases). V was pared by 5 bases and J by 2 bases, with 19 bases between. Germline V gives CDR1 SEHNR, CDR2 FQNEAQ (reference sequence). This CDR3 comprises 18 residues. In DNA, the CDR3 is TGTGCCAGCAGCCCCCTTCGCAGGGCGGAGACCTATAATTCACCCCTCCACTTT. Translation gives CASSPLRRAETYNSPLHF.

This clonotype was seen more than once but under ten times. The chain recombines TRBV7-9 with TRBJ1-1; 7 bases agree with TRBD1. V trimming: 5 bases; J trimming: 3 bases; junction bases outside the gene matches: 12. There are 16 residues in the CDR3. Germline V gives CDR1 SEHNR, CDR2 FQNEAQ (reference sequence). CDR3 in amino acids: CASSPMSDRAYTEAFF. The CDR3 DNA sequence: TGTGCCAGCAGCCCGATGTCCGACAGGGCCTACACTGAAGCTTTCTTT.

A few counts support this clonotype. The chain recombines TRBV6-6 with TRBJ1-1, with 11 bases fitting TRBD1. The V gene end was trimmed by 7 bases and the J gene end by 5 bases; junction bases not matched to a gene: 6. The CDR3 is 14 residues long. The germline CDR1 and CDR2 sequences are MNHNY and SVGAGI (reference sequence). CDR3 nucleotide sequence: TGTGCCAGCACGCGGACAGGGGGCGGAACTGAAGCTTTCTTT. As protein: CASTRTGGGTEAFF.

The rearrangement links TRBV7-6 to TRBJ2-3; the match to TRBD2 covers 10 bases. V lost 3 bases, J lost 4 bases, and 16 bases stayed unmatched. Germline V CDR1 and CDR2: SGHVS, FNYEAQ. CDR3 size: 19 residues. This chain's CDR3 is CASSFSYTQAGGPPDTQYF. In DNA form, the CDR3 reads TGTGCCAGCAGCTTTTCATACACTCAAGCGGGAGGGCCACCAGATACGCAGTATTTT. The variable domain in full, with the rest retrieved from reference TRBV7-6 and TRBJ2-3, is GAGVSQSPRYKVTKRGQDVALRCDPISGHVSLYWYRQALGQGPEFLTYFNYEAQQDKSGLPNDRFSAERPEGSISTLTIQRTEQRDSAMYRCASSFSYTQAGGPPDTQYFGPGTRLTVL.

This clonotype was counted many times. The chain employs TRBV3-1 and TRBJ2-1; tentatively, D is TRBD1 (6 bases). From germline, CDR1 is LGHDT and CDR2 YNNKEL (reference sequence). Between the trimmed V and J ends, which lost 7 bases and 8 bases, there was a span of 21 bases. CDR3 size: 15 residues. CDR3 DNA sequence: TGTGCCAGCAATGGATCTCCGTCAGGGGACGATGAGCAGTTCTTC. This encodes CASNGSPSGDDEQFF.

This chain joins TRBV10-3 and TRBJ2-3; no reliable D call. CDR3 length: 15 residues. Per germline, CDR1 ENHRY and CDR2 SYGVKD. The germline V and J ends were trimmed by 4 bases and 2 bases, with 13 bases remaining between them. In DNA, the CDR3 is TGTGCCATCAGTGCTTCAGGCCTAGACACAGATACGCAGTATTTT. Residues: CAISASGLDTDTQYF.

This clonotype was seen a few times. The chain joins TRBV20-1 to TRBJ2-1, with D uncertain. V gave up 6 bases and J gave up 6 bases, with 18 bases separating them. The CDR3 sequence is 14 residues long. In germline, CDR1 is DFQATT, CDR2 SNEGSKA (reference sequence). CDR3 residues: CSAQSLRVGNEQFF. Here the CDR3 DNA reads TGCAGTGCCCAGAGTCTCAGAGTAGGCAATGAGCAGTTCTTC.

This clonotype was detected many times. The chain recombines TRBV5-1 with TRBJ2-2, with TRBD2 identical over 10 bases. V lost 1 base and J lost 1; bases outside the gene matches: 10. The CDR3 extends over 19 amino acids. Germline assignment: CDR1 SGHRS and CDR2 YFSETQ. The CDR3: CASSLFYVAGGRNTGELFF. The CDR3, as DNA: TGCGCCAGCAGCTTGTTCTACGTAGCGGGGGGCCGGAACACCGGGGAGCTGTTTTTT.

This clonotype was seen many times. The chain recombines TRBV20-1 with TRBJ2-1; D unclear. The CDR3 spans 16 residues. V was pared by 6 bases and J by 6 bases, with 24 bases between. Germline CDR1 reads DFQATT; CDR2 reads SNEGSKA (reference sequence). This CDR3 reads CSAAVKWDPLSNEQFF. The CDR3 DNA is TGCAGTGCCGCCGTGAAGTGGGATCCATTGTCCAATGAGCAGTTCTTC.

This chain connects TRBV5-4 to TRBJ1-1; the match to TRBD1 covers 11 bases. Germline V gene data show CDR1 as SGHNT and CDR2 as YYREEE (reference sequence). The junction had 8 bases not matched to a gene; V was cut back by 4 bases and J by 3 bases. This CDR3 is 16 amino acids long. The CDR3 here is CASSDRTGGPYTEAFF. The CDR3 DNA reads TGTGCCAGCAGCGATCGGACAGGGGGCCCCTACACTGAAGCTTTCTTT.

V is TRBV6-2 or TRBV6-3 and J is TRBJ2-7; no reliable D call. CDR1 and CDR2 (germline): MNHEY, SVGEGT. The CDR3 covers 11 residues. The ends were cut back, 3 bases at V and 2 bases at J, with 2 bases in the middle. The CDR3 loop reads CASSYAYEQYF. CDR3 sequence (DNA): TGTGCCAGCAGTTATGCCTACGAGCAGTACTTC.

This sequence joins TRBV5-1 and TRBJ2-7, with no clear D. Germline CDR1 SGHRS, CDR2 YFSETQ. Trimming shortened V by 4 bases and J by 0 bases, and 11 bases separated the two germline ends. The CDR3 length is 14 residues. The DNA for the CDR3 is TGCGCCAGCAGCGCGGACCCCAACTCCTACGAGCAGTACTTC. It specifies CASSADPNSYEQYF.

This clonotype was seen more than once but under ten times. This sequence joins TRBV7-2 and TRBJ2-2; D is unclear. V was shortened by 1 base and J by 0 bases, with 6 bases between the two germline ends. The germline CDR1 and CDR2 sequences are SGHTA and FQGNSA. The CDR3 is 15 residues long. CDR3 nucleotides: TGTGCCAGCAGCTTAGTAGGGTCGAACACCGGGGAGCTGTTTTTT. It codes for CASSLVGSNTGELFF.

This clonotype has a handful of counts. CDR3 bases: TGTGCCAGCAGTTCGGGACTAGCGGCGGATGAGCAGTTCTTC. It is translated as CASSSGLAADEQFF. The gene calls are TRBV6-2 or TRBV6-3 and TRBJ2-1; TRBD2 agrees at 11 bases. CDR1 is MNHEY, CDR2 SVGEGT, per germline. The CDR3 loop spans 14 amino acids. V dropped 4 bases and J dropped 8; count of bases not matched to a gene: 4.

This clonotype was seen at least ten times. This chain uses TRBV5-5 with TRBJ1-2; D is perhaps TRBD1 (5 bases). Germline V gives CDR1 SGHKS, CDR2 YYEKEE (reference sequence). The CDR3 is made up of 15 amino acids. Trimming stripped 4 bases from V and 4 bases from J, with 17 bases between. CDR3: CASSPGGPNPYGYTF. The CDR3 DNA reads as TGTGCCAGCAGCCCCGGGGGTCCCAATCCCTATGGCTACACCTTC. Full variable domain (rest looked up from reference TRBV5-5 and TRBJ1-2): DAGVTQSPTHLIKTRGQQVTLRCSPISGHKSVSWYQQVLGQGPQFIFQYYEKEERGRGNFPDRFSARQFPNYSSELNVNALLLGDSALYLCASSPGGPNPYGYTFGSGTRLTVV.

In this sample, this clonotype turned up many times. This chain joins TRBV20-1 and TRBJ1-5; 8 bases fit TRBD1. Germline assignment: CDR1 DFQATT and CDR2 SNEGSKA (reference sequence). V lost 3 bases to trimming and J lost 5 bases; unmatched junction nucleotides: 6. This CDR3 spans 14 amino acids. The CDR3: CSARDRAGDQPQHF. Here the CDR3 DNA reads TGCAGTGCTAGGGACAGGGCGGGGGATCAGCCCCAGCATTTT.